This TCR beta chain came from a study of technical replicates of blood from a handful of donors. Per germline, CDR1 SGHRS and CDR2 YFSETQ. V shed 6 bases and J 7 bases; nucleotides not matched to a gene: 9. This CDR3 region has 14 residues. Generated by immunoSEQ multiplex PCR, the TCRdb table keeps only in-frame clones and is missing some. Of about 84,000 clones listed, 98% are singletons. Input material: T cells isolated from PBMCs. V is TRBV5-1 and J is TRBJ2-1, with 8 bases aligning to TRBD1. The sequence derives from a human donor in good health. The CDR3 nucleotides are TGCGCCAGCACCGACAGGGGTATCGGGAATGAGCAGTTCTTC. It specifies CASTDRGIGNEQFF.